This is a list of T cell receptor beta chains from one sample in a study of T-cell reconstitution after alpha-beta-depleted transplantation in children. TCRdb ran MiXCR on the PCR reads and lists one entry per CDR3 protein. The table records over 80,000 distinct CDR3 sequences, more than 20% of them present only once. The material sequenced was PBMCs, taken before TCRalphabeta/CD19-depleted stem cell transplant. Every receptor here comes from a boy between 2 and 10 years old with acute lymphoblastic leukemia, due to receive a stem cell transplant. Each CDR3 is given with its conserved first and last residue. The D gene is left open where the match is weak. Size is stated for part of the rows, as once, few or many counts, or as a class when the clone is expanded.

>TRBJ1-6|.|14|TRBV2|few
TGTGCCAGCAGTTCCAGCTCCTATAATTCACCCCTCCACTTT
CASSSSSYNSPLHF
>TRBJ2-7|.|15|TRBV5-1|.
TGCGCCAGCAGCTTGTCGGGCAGAAGCTCCTACGAGCAGTACTTC
CASSLSGRSSYEQYF
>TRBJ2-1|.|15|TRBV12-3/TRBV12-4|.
TGTGCCAGCAGTCCTACGCTTATTCTCTACAATGAGCAGTTCTTC
CASSPTLILYNEQFF
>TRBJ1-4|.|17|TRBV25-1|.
TGTGCCAGCACTGAGGCGGGGAGCGGTGAGGCTAATGAAAAACTGTTTTTT
CASTEAGSGEANEKLFF
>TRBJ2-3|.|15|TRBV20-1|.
TGCAGTGCTAGAGATCTAGCGCGGGACGCAGATACGCAGTATTTT
CSARDLARDADTQYF
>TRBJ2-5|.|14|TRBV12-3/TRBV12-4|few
TGTGCCAGCAGTTTATCCAGCGGAGCGGAGACCCAGTACTTC
CASSLSSGAETQYF
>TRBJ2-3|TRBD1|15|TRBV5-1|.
TGCGCCAGCAGCTTGACAGGGGGCGTCGTAGATACGCAGTATTTT
CASSLTGGVVDTQYF
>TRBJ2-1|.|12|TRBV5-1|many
TGCGCCAGCAGCTTGGATCTTGGTGAGCAGTTCTTC
CASSLDLGEQFF
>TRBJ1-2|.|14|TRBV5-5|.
TGTGCCAGCAGCTTGGAAGGGACATATGGAGGCTACACCTTC
CASSLEGTYGGYTF
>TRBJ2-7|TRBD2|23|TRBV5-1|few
TGCGCCAGCCCTAGCGGAGTTGTAGTCCGCCAACGGGTTCACTCACGACGGGTTTACGAGCAGTACTTC
CASPSGVVVRQRVHSRRVYEQYF
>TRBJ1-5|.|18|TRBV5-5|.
TGTGCCAGCAGCTTGTTTCCCCTGGAGCAGGGGCCGACTGTGCCCCAGCATTTT
CASSLFPLEQGPTVPQHF
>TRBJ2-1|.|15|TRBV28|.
TGTGCCAGCAGTTTATACGGGAACCCATACAATGAGCAGTTCTTC
CASSLYGNPYNEQFF
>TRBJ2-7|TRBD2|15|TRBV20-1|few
TGCAGTGCTAGTAAAAGCGGGAGTATCATCTACGAGCAGTACTTC
CSASKSGSIIYEQYF
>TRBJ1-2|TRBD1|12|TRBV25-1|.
TGTGCCAGCAGTGAGGGACAGGGGGTCTACACCTTC
CASSEGQGVYTF
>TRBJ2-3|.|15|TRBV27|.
TGTGCCAGCAGTTCGATGAGGGGTAGAACAGATACGCAGTATTTT
CASSSMRGRTDTQYF
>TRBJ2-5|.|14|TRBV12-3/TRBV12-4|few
TGTGCCAGCACCTTGAGACTGGGCAGGGAGACCCAGTACTTC
CASTLRLGRETQYF
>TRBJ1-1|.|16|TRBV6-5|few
TGTGCCAGCAGTTACTCGTCGGGGTCCCAGAACACTGAAGCTTTCTTT
CASSYSSGSQNTEAFF